This section outlines one T cell receptor (beta chain) sequence together with its context. The data stem from a study of regulatory T cells in long-lasting Graves disease. About the research overall: With positive TSH receptor antibodies and over 5 years of antithyroid drugs, Graves' disease was considered persistent.

V lost 3 bases and J 3 bases, leaving 10 bases between the germline ends. The CDR3 is made up of 14 amino acids. Germline values: CDR1 SGHVS, CDR2 FQNEAQ. Time point in this sample: persistent/refractory GD, antithyroid drugs over 5 years with positive TRAb. PBMC RNA was the source of the TCR library. American Thyroid Association guidelines served as the basis for diagnosing Graves' disease. Patients all came to the study from an endocrinology department in Xi'an, China. Both iRepertoire HTBI primers and Arm-PCR of CDR3 regions were used to build the TCR beta libraries. As originally analysed: Identification across samples found about 65 TRBV and 15 or so TRBJ segments. TCRdb reanalysed the multiplex PCR reads using MiXCR and keeps one entry per CDR3 protein. These V and J calls rely on TCRdb rather than the paper's analysis. The data show fewer than 400,000 distinct CDR3 sequences, around 20% seen once.

The chain couples TRBV7-8 to TRBJ2-3; D remains unclear. Specimen: peripheral blood mononuclear cells (PBMCs), collected when the disease was refractory, from a patient treated with antithyroid drugs. This receptor was identified in a female donor with Graves disease. CDR3 in DNA: TGTGCCAGCAGCTTTGCAACTGGTACAGATACGCAGTATTTT. This sequence encodes CASSFATGTDTQYF.